These T cell receptor beta chains were read from a single sample in a study of human T cells and chemical hapten exposure. TCRdb reprocessed the RACE reads with MiXCR, giving one entry per CDR3 protein. The data show about 37,000 distinct CDR3 sequences, with 5.5% seen just once and roughly 13% held by the top ten. Sequences were obtained from whole blood. All receptors come from a human donor in good health. Some clones in this sample may be carry-over from other donors' samples. The CDR3 runs from the conserved cysteine through the conserved F or W. Each record gives: CDR3 length, J gene, clone size, D gene, V gene, CDR3 DNA, CDR3 protein. A D gene is named only where the DNA matches it firmly. The size of a clone is reported for some rows only, either as once, few or many, or as a class for expanded clones.

>13|TRBJ1-1|many|.|TRBV7-9
TGTGCCAGCAGCTTAATCCTAATGGGTGAAGCTTTCTTT
CASSLILMGEAFF
>15|TRBJ2-7|few|.|TRBV4-3
TGCGCCAGCAGCCAAGATTTTGCAGGGTTCTACGAGCAGTACTTC
CASSQDFAGFYEQYF
>10|TRBJ1-1|.|.|TRBV29-1
TGCAGCGTTCAAGGGCCCGAAGCTTTCTTT
CSVQGPEAFF
>14|TRBJ2-7|many|.|TRBV12-3/TRBV12-4
TGTGCCAGCACCCCGGGGGCAGGGACCTACGAGCAGTACTTC
CASTPGAGTYEQYF
>16|TRBJ1-2|.|.|TRBV4-1
TGCGCCAGCAGCCCTCACCGTTGGGGAAGTTACTATGGCTACACCTTC
CASSPHRWGSYYGYTF
>18|TRBJ2-5|many|TRBD2|TRBV6-5
TGTGCCAGCAGTTACAACCCGGGACTAGCGGGAGAGAGGGGGACCCAGTACTTC
CASSYNPGLAGERGTQYF
>12|TRBJ2-7|few|.|TRBV19
TGTGCCAGTAGTGGCAGATACTACGAGCAGTACTTC
CASSGRYYEQYF
>14|TRBJ1-2|.|.|TRBV5-1
TGCGCCAGCAGCTTGGGGACAGATAACTATGGCTACACCTTC
CASSLGTDNYGYTF
>11|TRBJ1-2|few|.|TRBV29-1
TGCAGCGTTGGTATCGAGGGAGACCGCTCCTTC
CSVGIEGDRSF
>14|TRBJ1-1|few|.|TRBV7-9
TGTGCCAGCAGACTCTCCTTGAGGGACACTGAAGCTTTCTTT
CASRLSLRDTEAFF
>16|TRBJ2-1|.|TRBD2|TRBV7-2
TGTGCCAGCAGCTTAGCCCGGGGGGGCCTTCGCTATGAGCAGTTCTTC
CASSLARGGLRYEQFF
>14|TRBJ1-1|few|TRBD1|TRBV7-9
TGTGCCAGCAGCTACAGGGGGCGTACAGGTGAAGCTTTCTTT
CASSYRGRTGEAFF
>14|TRBJ2-7|many|.|TRBV28
TGTGCCAGCAGTGCGACGACGGGCCTCTACGAGCAGTACTTC
CASSATTGLYEQYF
>13|TRBJ2-2|few|.|TRBV5-1
TGCGCCAGCAGTCAGGGAAGCACCGGGGAGCTGTTTTTT
CASSQGSTGELFF
>13|TRBJ1-1|many|.|TRBV2
TGTGCCAGCTTAAGGGCGATGAACACTGAAGCTTTCTTT
CASLRAMNTEAFF
>18|TRBJ2-4|many|TRBD2|TRBV15
TGTGCCACCAGCACCTTCGGAGCGGGAGAGGCGGCGAAAAACATTCAGTACTTC
CATSTFGAGEAAKNIQYF
>15|TRBJ1-5|many|TRBD1|TRBV18
TGTGCCAGCTCACCCCCCGGGACAGATAATCAGCCCCAGCATTTT
CASSPPGTDNQPQHF
>15|TRBJ1-1|medium-sized|.|TRBV2
TGTGCCAGCAGTTTGACAAGCGCCTCGAACACTGAAGCTTTCTTT
CASSLTSASNTEAFF
>14|TRBJ2-3|few|.|TRBV12-3/TRBV12-4
TGTGCCAGCAGTCTGAGGGGGGGGACAGATACGCAGTATTTT
CASSLRGGTDTQYF
>19|TRBJ2-6|few|TRBD1|TRBV2
TGTGCCAGCAGCGATACGACAGGGTCTCACAGCTCTGGGGCCAACGTCCTGACTTTC
CASSDTTGSHSSGANVLTF
>15|TRBJ1-6|few|.|TRBV5-6
TGTGCCAGCAGCTCCCGGGACTGGTCTTTATCACCCCTCCACTTT
CASSSRDWSLSPLHF
>15|TRBJ2-3|many|TRBD2|TRBV25-1
TGTGCCAGCAGTGATAGCGGGGGGATAACAGATACGCAGTATTTT
CASSDSGGITDTQYF
>14|TRBJ1-1|.|.|TRBV13
TGTGCCAGCAGCTTAACAGGGAGGTACACTGAAGCTTTCTTT
CASSLTGRYTEAFF
>15|TRBJ2-3|.|TRBD1|TRBV12-3/TRBV12-4
TGTGCCAGCACCCCCAGGGACAGCCGCACAGATACGCAGTATTTT
CASTPRDSRTDTQYF
>17|TRBJ2-3|many|TRBD2|TRBV10-3
TGTGCCATCAGTGGCACAATCCTAGCGGATAGCACAGATACGCAGTATTTT
CAISGTILADSTDTQYF
>12|TRBJ2-7|many|.|TRBV7-6
TGTGCCAGCAGCCTAGACAGGTCCGAGCAGTACTTC
CASSLDRSEQYF
>12|TRBJ2-1|many|.|TRBV30
TGTGCCGCCTGGTTATCCTACAATGAGCAGTTCTTC
CAAWLSYNEQFF
>14|TRBJ2-7|many|TRBD1|TRBV7-9
TGTGCCAGCAGCTCGGGACAGGGATTCTACGAGCAGTACTTC
CASSSGQGFYEQYF
>15|TRBJ2-3|many|TRBD1|TRBV27
TGTGCCAGCACCACCGACAGGGACGGCACAGATACGCAGTATTTT
CASTTDRDGTDTQYF
>12|TRBJ1-1|.|.|TRBV29-1
TGCAGCGTTGGGCAGCTGAACACTGAAGCTTTCTTT
CSVGQLNTEAFF
>17|TRBJ2-2|many|TRBD1|TRBV7-2
TGTGCCAGCAGCTTAGCGTGGACAGGGTCGGTATCCGGGGAGCTGTTTTTT
CASSLAWTGSVSGELFF
>13|TRBJ1-5|many|TRBD1|TRBV9
TGTGCCAGCAGCCCGGGGACAGATCAGCCCCAGCATTTT
CASSPGTDQPQHF
>19|TRBJ1-6|.|.|TRBV12-3/TRBV12-4
TGTGCCAGCGCATTATCCTTCTGGATGCAGATAAAAAATAATTCACCCCTCCACTTT
CASALSFWMQIKNNSPLHF
>13|TRBJ2-1|many|.|TRBV7-2
TGTGCCAGCAGCTTTGGACCACACAATGAGCAGTTCTTC
CASSFGPHNEQFF
>14|TRBJ1-1|many|.|TRBV12-3/TRBV12-4
TGTGCCAGCAGTCCCGGGACACAGAACACTGAAGCTTTCTTT
CASSPGTQNTEAFF
>10|TRBJ1-1|many|TRBD1|TRBV7-2
TGTGCCAGCAGCTACAGGGGGGCTTTCTTT
CASSYRGAFF
>14|TRBJ2-1|many|.|TRBV3-1
TGTGCCAGCAGCCAAGATACGGGATACAATGAGCAGTTCTTC
CASSQDTGYNEQFF
>14|TRBJ1-1|many|.|TRBV12-3/TRBV12-4
TGTGCCAGCGCTTTACTTGACAGGAACACTGAAGCTTTCTTT
CASALLDRNTEAFF
>12|TRBJ1-1|many|.|TRBV20-1
TGCAGTGCTAGAGCGACCCCGGGTGAAGCTTTCTTT
CSARATPGEAFF
>15|TRBJ2-1|many|TRBD2|TRBV12-3/TRBV12-4
TGTGCCAGCAGTTCTAGACTAGCATCCTTCCCAGAGCAGTTCTTC
CASSSRLASFPEQFF
>15|TRBJ1-1|many|.|TRBV28
TGTGCCAGCATTCTCTCGGGGGCGCGAAGCACTGAAGCTTTCTTT
CASILSGARSTEAFF
>14|TRBJ2-2|few|.|TRBV7-9
TGTGCCAGCAGCCGGACAGCGAACACCGGGGAGCTGTTTTTT
CASSRTANTGELFF
>12|TRBJ2-1|many|TRBD1|TRBV28
TGTGCCAGCAGCAGGACAGGGAGGGAGCAGTTCTTC
CASSRTGREQFF
>14|TRBJ2-1|many|.|TRBV4-1
TGCGCCAGCGTAATTAGTGGAAGATACAATGAGCAGTTCTTC
CASVISGRYNEQFF
>16|TRBJ1-3|.|.|TRBV28
TGTGCCAGCAGTTCCCCGGGACCGATCTCTGGAAACACCATATATTTT
CASSSPGPISGNTIYF
>12|TRBJ1-1|many|TRBD1|TRBV10-3
TGTGCCATCAGTGGGGGGACAGCTGAAGCTTTCTTT
CAISGGTAEAFF
>13|TRBJ1-1|many|TRBD1|TRBV10-3
TGTGCCATCACCCGACAGGGGGAGACTGAAGCTTTCTTT
CAITRQGETEAFF
>14|TRBJ1-2|many|.|TRBV27
TGTGCCAGCAGTTTAACCGGGATCAACTATGGCTACACCTTC
CASSLTGINYGYTF
>15|TRBJ2-2|many|.|TRBV11-2
TGTGCCAGCACCCCGCAGATCTCCGGGGCCGGGGAGCTGTTTTTT
CASTPQISGAGELFF
>12|TRBJ2-7|.|.|TRBV2
TGTGAAAGAAGTGAAGAGGGGTACGAGCAGTACTTC
CERSEEGYEQYF
>18|TRBJ1-1|many|.|TRBV5-5
TGTGCCAGCAGCTTGGTCTCAGGGATGGGAGGCATGAACACTGAAGCTTTCTTT
CASSLVSGMGGMNTEAFF
>13|TRBJ1-1|.|.|TRBV6-1
TGTGCCAGCAATGATAGGGGGTTCACTGAAGCTTTCTTT
CASNDRGFTEAFF
>14|TRBJ2-1|.|.|TRBV19
TGTGCCAGTAGTATTATCTTGGGAGGTGATGAGCAGTTCTTC
CASSIILGGDEQFF
>15|TRBJ2-1|many|.|TRBV20-1
TGCAGTGCTCACCAGGGTAGAAGCTCCTACAATGAGCAGTTCTTC
CSAHQGRSSYNEQFF
>13|TRBJ2-5|many|TRBD1|TRBV20-1
TGCAGTGCCGTACAGGGGGCCAGAGAGACCCAGTACTTC
CSAVQGARETQYF
>11|TRBJ2-7|many|.|TRBV20-1
TGCAGTGCTAGGACAGCCTACGAGCAGTACTTC
CSARTAYEQYF
>16|TRBJ1-5|few|.|TRBV20-1
TGCAGTGCTAGAGACGACAGATATCATAGCAATCAGCCCCAGCATTTT
CSARDDRYHSNQPQHF
>14|TRBJ2-3|many|.|TRBV10-3
TGTGCCATCAGTGAGTCGGGCAGGGAAAATACGCAGTATTTT
CAISESGRENTQYF
>12|TRBJ2-5|few|.|TRBV7-9
TGTGCCAGCAGCTTAGCCCAAGAGACCCAGTACTTC
CASSLAQETQYF